This entry lists 17 T cell receptor beta chains sequenced from one sample in a study of blood T cell repertoires in COVID-19. The data were produced by immunoSEQ multiplex PCR, yet TCRdb's version contains in-frame clones alone and is incomplete. The table lists more than 300,000 clones, around 90% of them singletons, with around 0.97% in the top ten. Sample: peripheral blood. These receptors all stem from a woman aged 40 to 50 with COVID-19, enrolled during active disease.

This chain joins TRBV30 and TRBJ1-1; D unclear. V lost 0 bases, J lost 10 bases, and 18 bases lay in between. The CDR3 spans 14 residues. Germline CDR1 and CDR2: GTSNPN and SVGIG (reference sequence). The CDR3 loop is CAWSVLSLSRGAFF. DNA of the CDR3: TGTGCCTGGAGTGTACTCAGCTTAAGCCGGGGAGCTTTCTTT. The full variable domain, completed using reference TRBV30 and TRBJ1-1, is SQTIHQWPATLVQPVGSPLSLECTVEGTSNPNLYWYRQAAGRGLQLLFYSVGIGQISSEVPQNLSASRPQDRQFILSSKKLLLSDSGFYLCAWSVLSLSRGAFFGQGTRLTVV.

V usage is TRBV24-1 and J usage is TRBJ1-1, with D possibly being TRBD1 (5 bases). The CDR3 totals 12 residues. Germline CDR1 and CDR2: KGHDR and SFDVKD. V lost 6 bases and J 11 bases, leaving 15 bases between the germline ends. CDR3 residues: CATSTTYGGAFF. The CDR3 DNA is TGTGCCACCAGTACCACGTACGGGGGGGCTTTCTTT.

A single count supports this clone. The chain uses TRBV4-3 and TRBJ1-5, with D tentatively TRBD1 (6 bases). In germline, CDR1 is LGHNA, CDR2 YSLEER. Trimming pared 3 bases from V and 1 base from J, leaving 13 bases between. The CDR3 is 16 amino acids. CDR3 coding DNA: TGCGCCAGCAGCCAGAGTCCAGGGGCGAGCAATCAGCCCCAGCATTTT. Encoded protein: CASSQSPGASNQPQHF.

This chain uses TRBV5-1 with TRBJ1-4, with TRBD1 identical over 8 bases. The CDR3 runs to 16 residues. The germline V gene encodes CDR1 SGHRS and CDR2 YFSETQ. V was pared by 4 bases and J by 8 bases, with 13 bases of the junction left unmatched. The DNA of the CDR3 is TGCGCCAGCAGCACCACACGGACAGGGCTGGGAGAAAAACTGTTTTTT. Encoded protein: CASSTTRTGLGEKLFF. Supplemented by reference TRBV5-1 and TRBJ1-4, the full variable domain reads KAGVTQTPRYLIKTRGQQVTLSCSPISGHRSVSWYQQTPGQGLQFLFEYFSETQRNKGNFPGRFSGRQFSNSRSEMNVSTLELGDSALYLCASSTTRTGLGEKLFFGSGTQLSVL.

About this clone: A read error may produce the germline difference seen at one junction end. V is TRBV25-1 and J is TRBJ1-6; possible D gene TRBD1, 6 bases. This CDR3 has 13 amino acids. Germline V CDR1 and CDR2: MGHDK, SYGVNS. For the CDR3, the DNA is TGTGCCAGCCGTGACAGGATGGAATCACCCCTCCACTTT. It translates to CASRDRMESPLHF.

The rearrangement uses TRBV6-5 and TRBJ1-2; D gene uncertain. The CDR3 length is 15 residues. Trimming cost V 6 bases and J 4 bases, with 18 bases left between them. Germline V gives CDR1 MNHEY, CDR2 SVGAGI. DNA of the CDR3: TGTGCCAGCAGCTCACAAGGAGGGTCCTCCTATGGCTACACCTTC. This translates into CASSSQGGSSYGYTF.

V usage is TRBV5-1 and J usage is TRBJ2-5, with TRBD1 identical over 7 bases. The CDR3 spans 14 residues. Germline lookup yields CDR1 SGHRS and CDR2 YFSETQ. The J segment lost 2 bases and the V segment lost 6 bases, leaving 7 bases of the junction unmatched. The CDR3 DNA reads as TGCGCCAGCAACACCGGGACAGTACAAGAGACCCAGTACTTC. This sequence encodes CASNTGTVQETQYF.

This clone appeared once. DNA for the CDR3: TGTGCCAGCAGCCCCCGGGGTGGGTACGAGCAGTACTTC. Translation gives CASSPRGGYEQYF. This chain joins TRBV7-3 and TRBJ2-7; D possibly corresponds to TRBD2 (5 bases). The CDR3 totals 13 residues. V was pared by 5 bases and J by 4 bases, with 12 bases between. The V gene's germline CDR1 is SGHTA and CDR2 FQGTGA.

The J gene is TRBJ2-1, the V gene TRBV4-3; 7 bases are shared with TRBD1. The germline V gene encodes CDR1 LGHNA and CDR2 YSLEER. The CDR3 runs to 14 residues. The V segment lost 2 bases and the J segment 5 bases; nucleotides outside the gene matches: 3. The CDR3 protein is CASSQLGTDNEQFF. In nucleotides, the CDR3 is TGCGCCAGCAGCCAATTGGGGACAGACAATGAGCAGTTCTTC.

This chain joins TRBV6-2 or TRBV6-3 and TRBJ2-1, with D possibly matching TRBD2 (5 bases). This CDR3 has 15 residues. Germline CDR1 reads MNHEY; CDR2 reads SVGEGT. Trimming cost V 2 bases and J 7 bases, with 15 bases left between them. CDR3 DNA: TGTGCCAGCAGTTACGGGATCGGGGAAAAGAATGAGCAGTTCTTC. Translation gives CASSYGIGEKNEQFF.

CDR3 DNA sequence: TGTGCCAGCAGCTTCCCCGACAGGGGGCAGGGCATTCAGTACTTC. Protein: CASSFPDRGQGIQYF. J is TRBJ2-4 and V is TRBV5-8; 10 bases agree with TRBD1. Germline assignment: CDR1 SGHTS and CDR2 YDEGEE. The CDR3 length is 15 residues. V gave up 2 bases and J gave up 9 bases; unmatched junction bases: 8.

This chain links TRBV7-3 with TRBJ2-5; tentatively, D is TRBD2 (8 bases). This CDR3 contains 16 residues. V dropped 2 bases and J dropped 3 bases, with 16 bases sitting between them. Germline V gene lookup returns CDR1 SGHTA and CDR2 FQGTGA. The CDR3 bases are TGTGCCAGCAGCTTAGTCCCGGGAGGGGGCGAAGAGACCCAGTACTTC. Its translation is CASSLVPGGGEETQYF. Filled out from reference TRBV7-3 and TRBJ2-5, the complete variable domain reads GAGVSQTPSNKVTEKGKYVELRCDPISGHTALYWYRQSLGQGPEFLIYFQGTGAADDSGLPNDRFFAVRPEGSVSTLKIQRTERGDSAVYLCASSLVPGGGEETQYFGPGTRLLVL.

This sequence joins TRBV4-2 and TRBJ2-1; tentatively, D is TRBD2 (5 bases). Trimming took off 4 bases at V and 1 base at J, with 11 bases between the two ends. Germline V gene lookup returns CDR1 LGHNA and CDR2 YNFKEQ. The CDR3 length is 15 residues. The CDR3 loop reads CASSLEGPSYNEQFF. DNA for the CDR3: TGTGCCAGCAGCCTTGAGGGCCCGTCCTACAATGAGCAGTTCTTC.

The gene calls are TRBV5-1 and TRBJ2-1; TRBD2 is a possible D gene (6 bases). The CDR3 is 15 amino acids. The V end lost 6 bases, the J end lost 10 bases, and 23 bases lay between the germline ends. CDR1 and CDR2 from the germline V gene are SGHRS and YFSETQ. This CDR3 reads CASTLTWGVPGEQFF. CDR3 DNA: TGCGCCAGCACCCTTACTTGGGGGGTCCCTGGAGAGCAGTTCTTC.

The chain uses TRBV28 and TRBJ2-3; 7 bases match TRBD2. V was pared by 3 bases and J by 0 bases, with 9 bases of the junction left unmatched. The germline V gene has CDR1 MDHEN and CDR2 SYDVKM. This CDR3 spans 17 amino acids. The CDR3: CASSFSRLAASTDTQYF. In DNA, the CDR3 is TGTGCCAGCAGTTTTTCTCGGCTAGCGGCTAGCACAGATACGCAGTATTTT.

The V call is TRBV25-1, the J call TRBJ1-6; D uncertain. V was cut by 8 bases and J by 9 bases, with 11 bases left in between. From germline, CDR1 is MGHDK and CDR2 SYGVNS. The CDR3 is 12 residues long. CDR3 sequence: CASAGWGSPLHF. The CDR3 DNA reads TGTGCCAGCGCGGGATGGGGTTCACCCCTCCACTTT.

This chain's CDR3 is CASSYGQLITEAFF. CDR3 coding DNA: TGTGCCAGCAGTTACGGGCAGTTAATAACTGAAGCTTTCTTT. The chain links TRBV6-2 or TRBV6-3 to TRBJ1-1; D is unresolved. This CDR3 is 14 amino acids long. Trimming took 2 bases from V and 5 from J, leaving 12 bases between them. Germline values: CDR1 MNHEY, CDR2 SVGEGT.